Presented here are 3 T cell receptor beta chains from one specimen sequenced in a study of cytomegalovirus exposure and HLA in healthy donors. The PCR contained 60 Vbeta and 13 Jbeta primers. TCRdb's copy holds only in-frame clones and misses some; the assay was immunoSEQ multiplex PCR. The sample lists some 74,000 clones; 80% were seen once. The material sequenced was PBMCs. The receptors were gathered from a male donor in good health and CMV-seronegative.

DNA of the CDR3: TGTGCCAGCAGTGTAGCCAGGGGATCAAATGAAAAACTGTTTTTT. This encodes CASSVARGSNEKLFF. The rearrangement links TRBV2 to TRBJ1-4; tentative D call: TRBD1 (6 bases). This CDR3 contains 15 residues. V was shortened by 4 bases and J by 5 bases, with 14 bases between the two germline ends. Germline values: CDR1 SNHLY, CDR2 FYNNEI.

The rearrangement links TRBV2 to TRBJ1-5, with D perhaps matching TRBD1 (5 bases). Trimming took off 4 bases at V and 9 bases at J, with 13 bases between the two ends. Germline values: CDR1 SNHLY, CDR2 FYNNEI. The CDR3 contains 13 residues. CDR3 sequence: CASSGGGLRPQHF. The DNA for the CDR3 is TGTGCCAGCAGTGGGGGGGGTCTGAGGCCCCAGCATTTT.

Only a few counts were recorded for this clone. The chain recombines TRBV5-1 with TRBJ1-6; D is unresolved. Trimming removed 0 bases from V and 15 bases from J, with 10 bases in between. Germline V CDR1 and CDR2: SGHRS, YFSETQ. The CDR3 runs 12 residues. Here the CDR3 DNA reads TGCGCCAGCAGCTTGGGGGCCCAGGACCTCCACTTT. It encodes CASSLGAQDLHF.